The sequence of this T cell receptor beta chain was determined in a study of blood T cell repertoires in COVID-19. Study-level background: COVID-19 samples from acute and convalescent phases originated in the United States, Italy and Spain.

Measured with immunoSEQ multiplex PCR; TCRdb has only the in-frame clones, and not every one. This table holds 110,000 to 150,000 clones, approximately 84% found once. The V and J ends lost 4 bases and 4 bases respectively, with 13 bases between them. Germline V gives CDR1 LNHDA, CDR2 SQIVND (reference sequence). The CDR3 sequence is 15 residues long. V gene TRBV19 combines with J gene TRBJ1-4, with D maybe TRBD1 (6 bases). The TCR sequence derives from a woman aged 55-69 years with acute or convalescent COVID-19. Input material: peripheral blood. The CDR3 loop reads CASSTNREINEKLFF. Written as DNA, the CDR3 is TGTGCCAGTAGTACGAACAGGGAGATTAATGAAAAACTGTTTTTT.